Shown below are 3 T cell receptor beta chains from a single sample sequenced in a study of early T cells in non-severe SARS-CoV-2 infection. TCRdb ran MiXCR on the 5' RACE reads and lists one entry per CDR3 protein. In the table there are roughly 33,000 distinct CDR3 sequences, about 5% of which are singletons. Input material: whole blood. The receptor set was obtained from an adult who was a healthcare worker with PCR-confirmed SARS-CoV-2 infection or an uninfected control (not recorded which).

The V and J genes are TRBV7-2 and TRBJ2-2; TRBD2 aligns across 8 bases. The CDR3 consists of 16 residues. Per the germline V gene, CDR1 is SGHTA and CDR2 is FQGNSA. V gave up 5 bases and J gave up 4 bases; unmatched junction bases: 9. The chain's CDR3 is CASSPLAGSSTGELFF. The CDR3 region has the DNA TGTGCCAGCAGCCCATTAGCGGGGTCTTCCACCGGGGAGCTGTTTTTT.

At least ten counts were recorded for this clonotype. V usage is TRBV10-2 and J usage is TRBJ1-2; D possibly corresponds to TRBD1 (5 bases). Germline CDR1 WSHSY, CDR2 SAAADI. Trimming pared 0 bases from V and 2 bases from J, leaving 7 bases between. The CDR3 sequence is 14 residues long. CDR3 residues: CASSESRGNYGYTF. The CDR3 DNA follows: TGCGCCAGCAGTGAGTCTCGGGGGAACTATGGCTACACCTTC.

In its sample, this clonotype was seen a few times. This chain uses TRBV27 with TRBJ1-2, with D possibly matching TRBD1 (5 bases). Germline V gene lookup returns CDR1 MNHEY and CDR2 SMNVEV (reference sequence). The CDR3 runs to 14 residues. With 6 bases removed from V and 4 bases from J, the gap between germline ends came to 15 bases. The CDR3 bases are TGTGCCAGCAGCCCCCGCGGGGCAATCTATGGCTACACCTTC. Its translation: CASSPRGAIYGYTF.